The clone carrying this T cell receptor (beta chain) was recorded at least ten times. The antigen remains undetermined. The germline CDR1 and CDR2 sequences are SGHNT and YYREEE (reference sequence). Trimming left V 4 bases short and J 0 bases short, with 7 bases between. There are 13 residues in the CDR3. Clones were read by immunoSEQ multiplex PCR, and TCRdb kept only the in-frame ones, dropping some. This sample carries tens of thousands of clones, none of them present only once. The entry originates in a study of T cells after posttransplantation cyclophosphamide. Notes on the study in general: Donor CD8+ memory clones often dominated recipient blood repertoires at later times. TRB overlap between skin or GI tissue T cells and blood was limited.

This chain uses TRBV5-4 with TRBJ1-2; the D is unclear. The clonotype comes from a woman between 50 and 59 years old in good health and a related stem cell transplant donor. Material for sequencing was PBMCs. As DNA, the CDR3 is TGTGCCAGCAGCATCCCGGCTAACTATGGCTACACCTTC. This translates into CASSIPANYGYTF.